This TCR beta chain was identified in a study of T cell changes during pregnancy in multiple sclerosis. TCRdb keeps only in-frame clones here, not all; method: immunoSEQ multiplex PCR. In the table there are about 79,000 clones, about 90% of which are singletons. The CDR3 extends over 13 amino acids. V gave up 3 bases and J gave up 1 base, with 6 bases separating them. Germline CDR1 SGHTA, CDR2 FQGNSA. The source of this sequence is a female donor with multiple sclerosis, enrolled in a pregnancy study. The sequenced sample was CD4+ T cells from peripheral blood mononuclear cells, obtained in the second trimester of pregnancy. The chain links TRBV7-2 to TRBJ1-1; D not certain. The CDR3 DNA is TGTGCCAGCAGCTTCCAAGCGAACACTGAAGCTTTCTTT. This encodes CASSFQANTEAFF.